One TCR beta chain is described in this entry. What it recognizes is unknown. PCR amplification relied on 60 Vbeta primers (plus 13 Jbeta primers). The data were produced by immunoSEQ multiplex PCR, yet TCRdb's version contains in-frame clones alone and is incomplete. The sample includes fewer than 120,000 clones, about 80% of them seen just once. This sample was taken from a study of cytomegalovirus exposure and HLA in healthy donors. Points from the study as a whole: In a later analysis, a missense DCLRE1C variant was linked to TCR beta V- and J-gene trimming. The authors later found HLA-associated TCR beta chains more clonally expanded than equally common others. A few V segments could not be told apart, such as TRBV6-2 and TRBV6-3, and were left out.

The CDR3 totals 17 residues. From germline, CDR1 is LGHNA and CDR2 YSLEER. Trimming cost V 3 bases and J 2 bases, with 20 bases left between them. Material for sequencing was PBMCs. The clonotype comes from a man aged 30 to 45 in good health and CMV-seropositive. V and J are TRBV4-3 and TRBJ2-7, with TRBD1 as a possible D gene (5 bases). This CDR3 reads CASSQVRVRSSTYEQYF. CDR3 nucleotide sequence: TGCGCCAGCAGCCAGGTCAGGGTTCGATCTTCTACCTACGAGCAGTACTTC.